A selection of T cell receptor beta chains follows, all from one sample in a study of blood T cell repertoires in COVID-19. This table comes from immunoSEQ multiplex PCR, and its TCRdb copy is limited to in-frame clones, with some not included. The sample carries approximately 440,000 clones, approximately 88% recorded once. Sequenced: peripheral blood. The source is a woman aged 45-59 years with COVID-19, enrolled during active disease. CDR3s include the opening cysteine and the closing phenylalanine or tryptophan. The D gene is left open where the match is weak. Clone sizes are given selectively: once, few, many, or a class where the clone is expanded.

D gene: NA
J gene: TRBJ1-3
clone size: NA
V gene: TRBV9
CDR3 DNA: TGTGCCAGCAGCGTAGAAGCGGGAAGCTCTGGAAACACCATATATTTT
CDR3 protein: CASSVEAGSSGNTIYF

D gene: NA
J gene: TRBJ2-2
clone size: NA
V gene: TRBV10-2
CDR3 DNA: TGCGCCGCCGGTCCCAGGTCGGAGCTGTTTTTT
CDR3 protein: CAAGPRSELFF

D gene: NA
J gene: TRBJ2-7
clone size: NA
V gene: TRBV5-4
CDR3 DNA: TGTGCCAGCAGTCCCGGGACTTCCCCTGAGGCGCACTTC
CDR3 protein: CASSPGTSPEAHF

D gene: NA
J gene: TRBJ1-5
clone size: NA
V gene: TRBV6-1
CDR3 DNA: TGTGCCAGCAGTGCAGGCACACTCAAGACGGTAAATCAGCCCCAGCATTTT
CDR3 protein: CASSAGTLKTVNQPQHF

D gene: TRBD1
J gene: TRBJ2-7
clone size: few
V gene: TRBV19
CDR3 DNA: TGTGCCAGTAGTAAACGGACAGGGATCTACGAGCAGTACTTC
CDR3 protein: CASSKRTGIYEQYF

D gene: NA
J gene: TRBJ1-4
clone size: NA
V gene: TRBV15
CDR3 DNA: TGTGCCACCAGCGGTCACTCAGGGGCCGGAGAAAAACTGTTTTTT
CDR3 protein: CATSGHSGAGEKLFF

D gene: NA
J gene: TRBJ1-1
clone size: NA
V gene: TRBV6-5
CDR3 DNA: TGTGCCAGCAGTTACTCGAATTCCGGGAACACTGAAGCTTTCTTT
CDR3 protein: CASSYSNSGNTEAFF

D gene: NA
J gene: TRBJ1-2
clone size: NA
V gene: TRBV2
CDR3 DNA: TGTGCCAGCAGCGGGGGAGCTAACTATGGCTACACCTTC
CDR3 protein: CASSGGANYGYTF

D gene: NA
J gene: TRBJ1-5
clone size: NA
V gene: TRBV10-3
CDR3 DNA: TGTGCCATCAGTTTAAACGGACAGAACAATCAGCCCCAGCATTTT
CDR3 protein: CAISLNGQNNQPQHF

D gene: TRBD1
J gene: TRBJ2-7
clone size: NA
V gene: TRBV6-5
CDR3 DNA: TGTGCCGCAGGACAGGGGAGCTCCTACGAGCAGTACTTC
CDR3 protein: CAAGQGSSYEQYF

D gene: TRBD2
J gene: TRBJ2-7
clone size: NA
V gene: TRBV9
CDR3 DNA: TGTGCCAGCAGCACTCAGCGGGGGGGCGTATACGACGAGCAGTACTTC
CDR3 protein: CASSTQRGGVYDEQYF

D gene: NA
J gene: TRBJ2-1
clone size: NA
V gene: TRBV3-1/TRBV3-2
CDR3 DNA: TGTGCCAGCAGTTTAGAGGGGGGGGGTAAGTTCTTC
CDR3 protein: CASSLEGGGKFF

D gene: NA
J gene: TRBJ1-1
clone size: NA
V gene: TRBV2
CDR3 DNA: TGTGCCAGCACCCCGGACACTGAAGCTTTCTTT
CDR3 protein: CASTPDTEAFF

D gene: TRBD1
J gene: TRBJ2-3
clone size: NA
V gene: TRBV4-1
CDR3 DNA: TGCGCCAGCAGCCGAGTGGGGACAGACACAGATACGCAGTATTTT
CDR3 protein: CASSRVGTDTDTQYF

D gene: TRBD1
J gene: TRBJ2-2
clone size: once
V gene: TRBV19
CDR3 DNA: TGTGCCAGTATCCGGACGTCGTGGGACAGGAACACCGGGGAGCTGTTTTTT
CDR3 protein: CASIRTSWDRNTGELFF

D gene: TRBD1
J gene: TRBJ2-5
clone size: NA
V gene: TRBV4-2
CDR3 DNA: TGTGCCAGCAGCCAAACCCTCGGACAGGGAACTCAAGAGACCCAGTACTTC
CDR3 protein: CASSQTLGQGTQETQYF

D gene: NA
J gene: TRBJ2-1
clone size: NA
V gene: TRBV5-4
CDR3 DNA: TGTGCCAGCAGCACGACAAACAACAATGAGCAGTTCTTC
CDR3 protein: CASSTTNNNEQFF

D gene: TRBD1
J gene: TRBJ2-5
clone size: NA
V gene: TRBV27
CDR3 DNA: TGTGCCAGCAGTCTCTACAGGGGCCAAGAGACCCAGTACTTC
CDR3 protein: CASSLYRGQETQYF

D gene: TRBD2
J gene: TRBJ2-4
clone size: NA
V gene: TRBV27
CDR3 DNA: TGTGCCAGCAGCTCTTCGGGGGGGGGCCAAAACATTCAGTACTTC
CDR3 protein: CASSSSGGGQNIQYF

D gene: TRBD1
J gene: TRBJ1-6
clone size: NA
V gene: TRBV5-1
CDR3 DNA: TGCGCCAGCAGCCCGGGACAGGGAGAGAATTCACCCCTCCACTTT
CDR3 protein: CASSPGQGENSPLHF

D gene: NA
J gene: TRBJ1-5
clone size: NA
V gene: TRBV3-1/TRBV3-2
CDR3 DNA: TGTGCCAGCAGCCAAGGGGTCGCCGGAGATCAGCCCCAGCATTTT
CDR3 protein: CASSQGVAGDQPQHF

D gene: TRBD1
J gene: TRBJ2-7
clone size: NA
V gene: TRBV19
CDR3 DNA: TGTGCCAGTAGGGCCGGACAGGGGTTCTACGAGCAGTACTTC
CDR3 protein: CASRAGQGFYEQYF

D gene: NA
J gene: TRBJ1-2
clone size: NA
V gene: TRBV6-1
CDR3 DNA: TGTGCCAGCAGTGGCGCGGGCGGGAGGGGCTTCTATGGCTACACCTTC
CDR3 protein: CASSGAGGRGFYGYTF

D gene: TRBD2
J gene: TRBJ2-4
clone size: NA
V gene: TRBV5-8
CDR3 DNA: TGTGCCAGCAGCCTGGGCTCGGGGGGGCAAAACATTCAGTACTTC
CDR3 protein: CASSLGSGGQNIQYF

D gene: NA
J gene: TRBJ2-7
clone size: NA
V gene: TRBV9
CDR3 DNA: TGTGCCAGCAGCGGAGACCGTCCGGGGTACTCCTACGAGCAGTACTTC
CDR3 protein: CASSGDRPGYSYEQYF

D gene: TRBD1
J gene: TRBJ1-2
clone size: NA
V gene: TRBV29-1
CDR3 DNA: TGCAGCGTTGATAACAGTGCGTCCGGGACAGGGACCTATGGCTACACCTTC
CDR3 protein: CSVDNSASGTGTYGYTF

D gene: NA
J gene: TRBJ2-1
clone size: NA
V gene: TRBV20-1
CDR3 DNA: TGCAGTGCTGTCCCTTACAATGAGCAGTTCTTC
CDR3 protein: CSAVPYNEQFF

D gene: NA
J gene: TRBJ2-7
clone size: NA
V gene: TRBV12-3/TRBV12-4
CDR3 DNA: TGTGCCAGCAGGCACAGAAGGGGCTACGAGCAGTACTTC
CDR3 protein: CASRHRRGYEQYF

D gene: NA
J gene: TRBJ1-2
clone size: NA
V gene: TRBV19
CDR3 DNA: TGTGCCAGTAGTTTTGGCAGGGATGGCAATGGCTACACCTTC
CDR3 protein: CASSFGRDGNGYTF

D gene: NA
J gene: TRBJ2-7
clone size: few
V gene: TRBV6-1
CDR3 DNA: TGTGCCAGCAGTGAACAGGTCTACGAGCAGTACTTC
CDR3 protein: CASSEQVYEQYF

D gene: NA
J gene: TRBJ1-2
clone size: NA
V gene: TRBV3-1/TRBV3-2
CDR3 DNA: TGTGCCAGCAGCCAAGTATGGGACATCTCTAACTATGGCTACACCTTC
CDR3 protein: CASSQVWDISNYGYTF

D gene: TRBD1
J gene: TRBJ2-2
clone size: NA
V gene: TRBV27
CDR3 DNA: TGTGCCAGCAGTTTATCAGGGGGCTGGGAGCTGTTTTTT
CDR3 protein: CASSLSGGWELFF

D gene: NA
J gene: TRBJ1-2
clone size: NA
V gene: TRBV27
CDR3 DNA: TGTGCCAGCAGTTCGGACAGTCGACCTTTCGGCTACACCTTC
CDR3 protein: CASSSDSRPFGYTF

D gene: TRBD1
J gene: TRBJ1-1
clone size: NA
V gene: TRBV7-9
CDR3 DNA: TGTGCCAGCAGCGTCTTACAGGGGACTGAAGCTTTCTTT
CDR3 protein: CASSVLQGTEAFF

D gene: NA
J gene: TRBJ2-2
clone size: NA
V gene: TRBV6-4
CDR3 DNA: TGTGCCAGCAGTGAATCCCTCTCGGTCACCGGGGAGCTGTTTTTT
CDR3 protein: CASSESLSVTGELFF

D gene: NA
J gene: TRBJ1-6
clone size: NA
V gene: TRBV14
CDR3 DNA: TGTGCCAGCAGCCGCCGGACTCATAATTCACCCCTCCACTTT
CDR3 protein: CASSRRTHNSPLHF

D gene: NA
J gene: TRBJ2-3
clone size: NA
V gene: TRBV2
CDR3 DNA: TGTGCCAGCAAAGAGGAGGGAGATACGCAGTATTTT
CDR3 protein: CASKEEGDTQYF

D gene: NA
J gene: TRBJ2-1
clone size: NA
V gene: TRBV5-6
CDR3 DNA: TGTGCCAGCAGCCTCGGACTGGGCGAAGGTGAGCAGTTCTTC
CDR3 protein: CASSLGLGEGEQFF

D gene: NA
J gene: TRBJ2-7
clone size: NA
V gene: TRBV9
CDR3 DNA: TGTGCCAGCAGCTCAGGGTGGGGGGACGAGCAGTACTTC
CDR3 protein: CASSSGWGDEQYF

D gene: NA
J gene: TRBJ1-6
clone size: NA
V gene: TRBV11-3
CDR3 DNA: TGTGCCAGCAGCCAGGTCTATAATTCACCCCTCCACTTT
CDR3 protein: CASSQVYNSPLHF

D gene: TRBD1
J gene: TRBJ1-4
clone size: NA
V gene: TRBV7-6
CDR3 DNA: TGTGCCAGCATGGACAGGGGCGGGCCCTCTAATGAAAAACTGTTTTTT
CDR3 protein: CASMDRGGPSNEKLFF

D gene: NA
J gene: TRBJ1-2
clone size: once
V gene: TRBV6-5
CDR3 DNA: TGTGCCAGCAGTACCTGGGGGAGGCTCAACTATAGCTACACCTTC
CDR3 protein: CASSTWGRLNYSYTF

D gene: NA
J gene: TRBJ1-1
clone size: NA
V gene: TRBV7-9
CDR3 DNA: TGTGCCAGCGCTTCGGGACATTCGAACACTGAAGCTTTCTTT
CDR3 protein: CASASGHSNTEAFF

D gene: TRBD1
J gene: TRBJ1-2
clone size: NA
V gene: TRBV6-5
CDR3 DNA: TGTGCCAGCAGTTACTCGAGACAGGGGAACTATGGCTACACCTTC
CDR3 protein: CASSYSRQGNYGYTF

D gene: NA
J gene: TRBJ1-2
clone size: NA
V gene: TRBV7-9
CDR3 DNA: TGTGCCAGCAGCTCCCAGGGGTGGAATGGCTACACCTTC
CDR3 protein: CASSSQGWNGYTF

D gene: TRBD1
J gene: TRBJ2-7
clone size: NA
V gene: TRBV11-2
CDR3 DNA: TGTGCCAGCAACTCGAACCCCGGGACAGAATACGAGCAGTACTTC
CDR3 protein: CASNSNPGTEYEQYF

D gene: TRBD2
J gene: TRBJ2-4
clone size: once
V gene: TRBV4-1
CDR3 DNA: TGCGCCAGCAGCCAAGGAGGCGGGGGGCGTGGGGCCAAAAACATTCAGTACTTC
CDR3 protein: CASSQGGGGRGAKNIQYF

D gene: NA
J gene: TRBJ2-3
clone size: NA
V gene: TRBV28
CDR3 DNA: TGTGCCAGCAGTTTATTGGTCGTATGGGGCGGTACGCAGTATTTT
CDR3 protein: CASSLLVVWGGTQYF

D gene: NA
J gene: TRBJ1-2
clone size: NA
V gene: TRBV25-1
CDR3 DNA: TGTGCCAGCAGGCTTAGGGGGATCGAGGATGGCTACACCTTC
CDR3 protein: CASRLRGIEDGYTF

D gene: TRBD1
J gene: TRBJ1-5
clone size: once
V gene: TRBV28
CDR3 DNA: TGTGCCAGCAACTACGCAGGGGGCGTACCAAATCAGCCCCAGCATTTT
CDR3 protein: CASNYAGGVPNQPQHF

D gene: NA
J gene: TRBJ1-1
clone size: NA
V gene: TRBV28
CDR3 DNA: TGTGCCAGCGGGCCCTTGGGTTTCTTT
CDR3 protein: CASGPLGFF

D gene: TRBD2
J gene: TRBJ2-1
clone size: NA
V gene: TRBV9
CDR3 DNA: TGTGCCAGCAGCGTTCTAGCGGGGGGATACAATGAGCAGTTCTTC
CDR3 protein: CASSVLAGGYNEQFF

D gene: TRBD1
J gene: TRBJ1-3
clone size: NA
V gene: TRBV30
CDR3 DNA: TGTGCCTGGACCATGACAGGGGGTGGAAACACCATATATTTT
CDR3 protein: CAWTMTGGGNTIYF